Given below is one TCR beta chain in context. Its antigen remains undetermined. Per-base qualities were not stored, and no clone one base away is much larger. This record belongs to a study of T cell responses to AZD1222 COVID-19 vaccine (dated by TCRdb to the early 2020s). At the level of the whole study: TCR sequencing covered 230 to 250 trial participants: 207 given two doses of AZD1222 and 26 given two doses of MenACWY control vaccine. Trial participants were enrolled by age into 18-55, 56-69 and 70-plus year subgroups, with about 150, 28 and 57 TCR-sequenced participants respectively.

Taken from the germline V gene, the CDR1 and CDR2 loops are SGHRS and YFSETQ. From the cysteine up to the phenylalanine, the CDR3 has a length of 17 residues. Only CDR3 DNA remains: 51 bases, in frame from the first base. The trim is 4 bases for V and 5 bases for J, with a gap of 21 bases between the germline ends. The time point label, as the study defines it: baseline before first vaccination. What the treatment or condition label conveys for this sample: meningococcal conjugate vaccine given as trial control. Vaccinee samples were obtained from the UK trials COV001 and COV002, which included a single-blind randomized controlled phase 2/3 trial of AZD1222 (ChAdOx1 nCoV-19) in healthy adults. Trial participant PBMC samples were collected at day 0 and day 28 after the second dose for TCRbeta chain sequencing. The paper as a whole reports these results and caveats: In the small 56-69-year group, the increase in depth fell short of significance, most likely because of low power. After two AZD1222 doses, spike-specific TCR breadth and depth were significantly higher than at day 0 and than in MenACWY recipients. Conclusions about previously exposed vaccinees are limited because only a handful of AZD1222 recipients were SARS-CoV-2 seropositive at baseline. Reportedly, close to half of the unique spike-specific TCRs recognized epitopes lying outside the regions that are mutated in the B.1.351 and B.1.1.7 variants. Because no day 14 peak-response samples were available, the repertoires could be characterized only after the peak T cell response. Most participants were white British and females outnumbered males, and the authors suggested that clonal diversity may have been underestimated. Vaccine-associated CD4 TCRs spanned the whole spike protein, with dominant responses in regions 160-218 and 743-854.

The CDR3 regions of human TCRbeta chains were analyzed by immunosequencing. The paper's data handling went like this. Repertoire TCRs were matched against a reference library of SARS-CoV-2-specific TCRs generated with the MIRA antigen-specificity platform. Breadth meant the fraction of unique TCRs that were SARS-CoV-2-associated, whereas depth meant the fraction of total T cells that were SARS-CoV-2-associated. Each spike-specific TCR was assigned to its reactive spike region and to a CD4 or CD8 class using the MIRA data. Log10-transformed breadth and depth values were compared by one-way ANOVA with Sidak's multiple comparisons tests. The clones in this table, taken by TCRdb from immuneACCESS, are in-frame only. Not every clone is retained; where verified, under half of the shortfall comes from an unresolved V gene, and the cause of the rest is unknown. The V and J calls and the clone size are those of that table, but D and trimming were determined from the DNA. Within this sample are around 180,000 clones, with around 87% of them counted one time only. Of the sample, approximately 2.7% falls within the top ten clones.

Recombination joined TRBV5-1 with TRBJ1-4; tentative D gene TRBD1, with 5 bases matching. The sequencing used peripheral blood, collected on day 0 of MenACWY control vaccination. This TCR was sampled from an adult in good health. The sequence in DNA is TGCGCCAGCAGCCCCCTTGGGGCGCATCCCCCCAATGAAAAACTGTTTTTT. Its coded protein is CASSPLGAHPPNEKLFF.